The rows below give T cell receptor beta chains drawn from one sample of a study of Ad26.COV2.S vaccination and SARS-CoV-2 variants. Method: immunoSEQ multiplex PCR; TCRdb's copy keeps in-frame clones and lacks some. Of approximately 150,000 clones listed, 80% to 90% are singletons. This specimen was peripheral blood, taken after recovery from COVID-19. The receptors come from a human donor who had recovered from COVID-19. The CDR3 runs from the conserved cysteine through the conserved F or W. Fields, in order: J gene, clone size, V gene, D gene, CDR3 protein, CDR3 DNA. D genes are given only for firm matches. Clone size is stated in some rows and not others, as once, few, many or a class when expanded.

J gene: TRBJ1-6; clone size: NA; V gene: TRBV3-1/TRBV3-2; D gene: NA; CDR3 protein: CASSPGANSPLHF; CDR3 DNA: TGTGCCAGCAGCCCGGGGGCCAATTCACCCCTCCACTTT
J gene: TRBJ1-2; clone size: NA; V gene: TRBV29-1; D gene: NA; CDR3 protein: CSVVDLSGYGYTF; CDR3 DNA: TGCAGCGTTGTGGATCTAAGCGGCTATGGCTACACCTTC
J gene: TRBJ2-5; clone size: NA; V gene: TRBV19; D gene: NA; CDR3 protein: CASSLTRGQETQYF; CDR3 DNA: TGTGCCAGTAGTTTGACTAGAGGACAAGAGACCCAGTACTTC
J gene: TRBJ2-2; clone size: NA; V gene: TRBV24-1; D gene: NA; CDR3 protein: CATSDRRAGELFF; CDR3 DNA: TGTGCCACCAGTGACAGACGAGCCGGGGAGCTGTTTTTT
J gene: TRBJ2-1; clone size: NA; V gene: TRBV4-3; D gene: NA; CDR3 protein: CASSQVLFGEQFF; CDR3 DNA: TGCGCCAGCAGCCAAGTCTTGTTCGGTGAGCAGTTCTTC
J gene: TRBJ1-3; clone size: NA; V gene: TRBV4-3; D gene: NA; CDR3 protein: CASSQGLGLSGNTIYF; CDR3 DNA: TGCGCCAGCAGCCAAGGCCTCGGACTGTCTGGAAACACCATATATTTT
J gene: TRBJ2-7; clone size: NA; V gene: TRBV3-1/TRBV3-2; D gene: NA; CDR3 protein: CASSQDGHSYEQYF; CDR3 DNA: TGTGCCAGCAGCCAAGATGGCCATTCCTACGAGCAGTACTTC
J gene: TRBJ2-7; clone size: NA; V gene: TRBV6-5; D gene: TRBD1; CDR3 protein: CASSFTGGHEQYF; CDR3 DNA: TGTGCCAGCAGTTTTACAGGGGGCCACGAGCAGTACTTC
J gene: TRBJ1-6; clone size: once; V gene: TRBV5-1; D gene: NA; CDR3 protein: CASSLVVGEGSPLHF; CDR3 DNA: TGCGCCAGCAGCTTGGTGGTGGGAGAGGGGTCACCCCTCCACTTT
J gene: TRBJ1-1; clone size: NA; V gene: TRBV5-4; D gene: TRBD1; CDR3 protein: CASSLQGTPEAFF; CDR3 DNA: TGTGCCAGCAGCTTACAGGGGACCCCTGAAGCTTTCTTT
J gene: TRBJ1-1; clone size: NA; V gene: TRBV28; D gene: TRBD1; CDR3 protein: CASSLPDRGRGAFF; CDR3 DNA: TGTGCCAGCAGTTTACCGGACAGGGGGAGGGGGGCTTTCTTT
J gene: TRBJ1-1; clone size: few; V gene: TRBV29-1; D gene: NA; CDR3 protein: CSVARGYTEAFF; CDR3 DNA: TGCAGCGTTGCTAGGGGGTACACTGAAGCTTTCTTT
J gene: TRBJ1-5; clone size: few; V gene: TRBV5-1; D gene: NA; CDR3 protein: CASSLDGQNNQPQHF; CDR3 DNA: TGCGCCAGCAGCTTGGACGGACAGAACAATCAGCCCCAGCATTTT
J gene: TRBJ1-2; clone size: few; V gene: TRBV5-6; D gene: TRBD1; CDR3 protein: CASSLAGGGGGYTF; CDR3 DNA: TGTGCCAGCAGCTTGGCAGGGGGCGGCGGGGGCTACACCTTC
J gene: TRBJ2-2; clone size: NA; V gene: TRBV28; D gene: NA; CDR3 protein: CASSGRGSGELFF; CDR3 DNA: TGTGCCAGCAGTGGCAGGGGTTCCGGGGAGCTGTTTTTT
J gene: TRBJ2-3; clone size: NA; V gene: TRBV18; D gene: TRBD2; CDR3 protein: CASSPFGGGATDTQYF; CDR3 DNA: TGTGCCAGCTCACCATTTGGCGGGGGGGCCACCGATACGCAGTATTTT
J gene: TRBJ2-2; clone size: NA; V gene: TRBV2; D gene: TRBD1; CDR3 protein: CASSERQGNGELFF; CDR3 DNA: TGTGCCAGCAGTGAAAGACAGGGGAACGGGGAGCTGTTTTTT
J gene: TRBJ1-6; clone size: NA; V gene: TRBV11-2; D gene: NA; CDR3 protein: CASSLDQQRNSPLHF; CDR3 DNA: TGTGCCAGCAGCTTAGATCAACAGCGTAATTCACCCCTCCACTTT
J gene: TRBJ1-4; clone size: NA; V gene: TRBV4-3; D gene: NA; CDR3 protein: CASSRGRGTNEKLFF; CDR3 DNA: TGCGCCAGCAGCCGTGGTAGGGGAACTAATGAAAAACTGTTTTTT
J gene: TRBJ2-1; clone size: NA; V gene: TRBV18; D gene: NA; CDR3 protein: CASSPPRPPSSYNEQFF; CDR3 DNA: TGTGCCAGCTCACCACCCCGACCTCCGAGCTCCTACAATGAGCAGTTCTTC
J gene: TRBJ1-3; clone size: NA; V gene: TRBV7-6; D gene: NA; CDR3 protein: CASSLDASPEPFSGNTIYF; CDR3 DNA: TGTGCCAGCAGCTTAGATGCGTCCCCTGAACCGTTCTCTGGAAACACCATATATTTT
J gene: TRBJ2-1; clone size: NA; V gene: TRBV5-1; D gene: NA; CDR3 protein: CASSLAGGRNEQFF; CDR3 DNA: TGCGCCAGCAGCTTGGCTGGGGGTCGCAATGAGCAGTTCTTC
J gene: TRBJ1-1; clone size: once; V gene: TRBV18; D gene: NA; CDR3 protein: CASSPPLGLNTEAFF; CDR3 DNA: TGTGCCAGCTCACCACCGCTGGGACTGAACACTGAAGCTTTCTTT
J gene: TRBJ2-7; clone size: few; V gene: TRBV10-3; D gene: NA; CDR3 protein: CAISRPGPSSYEQYF; CDR3 DNA: TGTGCCATCAGTAGACCGGGTCCTAGCTCCTACGAGCAGTACTTC